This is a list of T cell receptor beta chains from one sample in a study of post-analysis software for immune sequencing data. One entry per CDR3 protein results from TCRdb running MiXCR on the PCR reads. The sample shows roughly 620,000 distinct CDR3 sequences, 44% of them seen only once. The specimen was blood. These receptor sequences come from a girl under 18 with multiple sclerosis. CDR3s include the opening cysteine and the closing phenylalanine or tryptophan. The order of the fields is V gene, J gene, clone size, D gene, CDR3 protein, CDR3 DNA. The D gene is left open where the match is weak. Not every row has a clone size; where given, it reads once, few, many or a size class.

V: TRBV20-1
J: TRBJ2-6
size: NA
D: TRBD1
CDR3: CSALTGSGANVLTF
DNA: TGCAGTGCCCTGACAGGGTCTGGGGCCAACGTCCTGACTTTC

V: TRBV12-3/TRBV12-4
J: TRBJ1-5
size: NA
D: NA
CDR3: CASSVTLALQPQHF
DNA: TGTGCCAGCAGTGTAACCCTGGCCCTACAGCCCCAGCATTTT

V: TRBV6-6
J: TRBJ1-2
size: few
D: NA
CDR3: CASSYGAAGGYTF
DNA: TGTGCCAGCAGTTACGGGGCCGCCGGGGGCTACACCTTC

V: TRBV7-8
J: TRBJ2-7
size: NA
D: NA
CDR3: CASSLEADSSYEQYF
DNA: TGTGCCAGCAGCTTAGAAGCGGACAGTTCCTACGAGCAGTACTTC

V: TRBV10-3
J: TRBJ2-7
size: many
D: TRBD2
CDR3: CAISLLERGTYEQYF
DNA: TGTGCCATCAGCCTCCTGGAGCGGGGGACCTACGAGCAGTACTTC

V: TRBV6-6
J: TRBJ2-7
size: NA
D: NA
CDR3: CASKSLSYEQYF
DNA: TGTGCCAGCAAAAGCCTCTCCTACGAGCAGTACTTC

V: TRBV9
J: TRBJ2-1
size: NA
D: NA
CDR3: CTSSDTSSYNEQFF
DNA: TGTACCAGCAGCGACACTAGCTCCTACAATGAGCAGTTCTTC

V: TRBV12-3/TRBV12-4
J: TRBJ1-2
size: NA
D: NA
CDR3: CASRPAGLGYTF
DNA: TGTGCCAGCAGACCGGCAGGGTTGGGCTACACCTTC

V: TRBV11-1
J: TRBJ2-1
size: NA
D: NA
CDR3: CASKASASYNEQFF
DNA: TGTGCCAGCAAAGCTAGCGCCTCCTACAATGAGCAGTTCTTC

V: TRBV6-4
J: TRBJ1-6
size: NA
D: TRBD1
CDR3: CASSDWTGNRAGSPLHF
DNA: TGTGCCAGCAGTGATTGGACAGGGAATCGCGCCGGCTCACCCCTCCACTTT

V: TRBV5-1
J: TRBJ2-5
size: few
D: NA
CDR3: CATRLQETQYF
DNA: TGCGCCACGAGACTCCAAGAGACCCAGTACTTC

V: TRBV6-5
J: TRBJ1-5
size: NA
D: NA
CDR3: CASSYSRQNNQPQHF
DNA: TGTGCCAGCAGTTACTCGAGGCAGAACAATCAGCCCCAGCATTTT

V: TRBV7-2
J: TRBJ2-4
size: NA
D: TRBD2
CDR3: CASSPSGRVAKNIQYF
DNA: TGTGCCAGCAGCCCTAGCGGGAGGGTGGCCAAAAACATTCAGTACTTC

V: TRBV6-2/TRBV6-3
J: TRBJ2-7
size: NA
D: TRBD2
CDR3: CASSPGLAGIRSYEQYF
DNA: TGTGCCAGCAGTCCGGGACTAGCGGGGATACGCTCCTACGAGCAGTACTTC

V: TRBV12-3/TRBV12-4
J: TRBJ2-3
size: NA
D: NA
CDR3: CASSLMGRPSTDTQYF
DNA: TGTGCCAGCAGTTTAATGGGCAGGCCTAGCACAGATACGCAGTATTTT

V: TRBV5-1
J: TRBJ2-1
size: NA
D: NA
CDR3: CASSFYSVSSSYNEQFF
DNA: TGCGCCAGCAGCTTCTACAGTGTTAGTAGCTCCTACAATGAGCAGTTCTTC

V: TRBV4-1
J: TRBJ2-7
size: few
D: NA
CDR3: CASSQEFAGGEQYF
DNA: TGCGCCAGCAGCCAAGAGTTCGCCGGTGGCGAGCAGTACTTC

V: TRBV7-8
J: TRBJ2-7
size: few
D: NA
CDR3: CASSLVGRQYF
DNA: TGTGCCAGCAGCTTAGTAGGAAGGCAGTACTTC

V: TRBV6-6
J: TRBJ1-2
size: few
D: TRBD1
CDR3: CASSYSMQGADGYTF
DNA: TGTGCCAGCAGTTACTCGATGCAGGGGGCAGATGGCTACACCTTC

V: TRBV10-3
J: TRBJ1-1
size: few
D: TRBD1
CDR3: CAISEDRGAFF
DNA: TGTGCCATCAGTGAAGACAGGGGCGCTTTCTTT

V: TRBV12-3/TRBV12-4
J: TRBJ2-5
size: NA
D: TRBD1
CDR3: CASTTDRAETQYF
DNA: TGTGCCAGCACCACGGACAGGGCGGAGACCCAGTACTTC

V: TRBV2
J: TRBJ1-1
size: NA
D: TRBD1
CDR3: CASTRDRMNTEAIF
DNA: TGTGCCAGCACCCGGGACAGGATGAACACTGAAGCTATCTTT

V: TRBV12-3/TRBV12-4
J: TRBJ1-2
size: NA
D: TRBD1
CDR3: CASTRTGANYGYTF
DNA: TGTGCCAGCACCCGGACAGGAGCTAACTATGGCTACACCTTC

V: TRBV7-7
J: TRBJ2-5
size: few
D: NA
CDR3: CASSFQWTAGQETQYF
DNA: TGTGCCAGCAGCTTCCAATGGACAGCCGGCCAAGAGACCCAGTACTTC

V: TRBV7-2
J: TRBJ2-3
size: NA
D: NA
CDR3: CASSLARGDTQYF
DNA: TGTGCCAGCAGCTTAGCGCGGGGAGATACGCAGTATTTT

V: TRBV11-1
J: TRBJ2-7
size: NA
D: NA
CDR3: CASSSTTGPSYEQYF
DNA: TGTGCCAGCAGCTCTACAACAGGACCATCCTACGAGCAGTACTTC

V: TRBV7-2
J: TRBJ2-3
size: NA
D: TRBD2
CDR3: CASSPRLAGDPLTDTQYF
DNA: TGTGCCAGCAGTCCTCGACTAGCGGGGGACCCACTTACAGATACGCAGTATTTT

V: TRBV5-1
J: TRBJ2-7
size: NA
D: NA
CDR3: CASSQETGGHYYEQYF
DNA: TGCGCCAGCAGCCAAGAGACTGGAGGACATTACTACGAGCAGTACTTC

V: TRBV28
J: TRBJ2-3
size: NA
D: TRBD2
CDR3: CASSPNGLADTQYF
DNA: TGTGCCAGCAGTCCAAATGGACTAGCAGATACGCAGTATTTT

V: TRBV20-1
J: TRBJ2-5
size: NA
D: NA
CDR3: CSARIVEETQYF
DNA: TGCAGTGCTAGAATCGTTGAAGAGACCCAGTACTTC

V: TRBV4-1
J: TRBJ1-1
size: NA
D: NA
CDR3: CASSQDPPGAGTEAFF
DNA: TGCGCCAGCAGCCAAGATCCCCCAGGGGCAGGCACTGAAGCTTTCTTT

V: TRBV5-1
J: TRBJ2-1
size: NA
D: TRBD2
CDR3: CASSLLAGMGNEQFF
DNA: TGCGCCAGCAGCTTGCTAGCGGGGATGGGCAATGAGCAGTTCTTC

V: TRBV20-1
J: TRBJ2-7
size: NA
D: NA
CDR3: CSARDRKGRSSYEQYF
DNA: TGCAGTGCTAGAGATAGGAAGGGCAGGAGCTCCTACGAGCAGTACTTC

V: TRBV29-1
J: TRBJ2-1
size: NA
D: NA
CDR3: CSEGRGRFDEQFF
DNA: TGCAGCGAGGGGCGGGGTCGTTTCGATGAGCAGTTCTTC

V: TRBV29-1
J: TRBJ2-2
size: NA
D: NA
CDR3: CSVEDLSGELFF
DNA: TGCAGCGTTGAAGATCTGTCCGGGGAGCTGTTTTTT

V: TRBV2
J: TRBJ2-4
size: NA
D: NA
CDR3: CASSVKNIQYF
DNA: TGTGCCAGCAGCGTAAAAAACATTCAGTACTTC

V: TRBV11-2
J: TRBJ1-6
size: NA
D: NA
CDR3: CASSLVPPRDFGNSPLHF
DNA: TGTGCCAGCAGCTTAGTACCCCCTCGGGACTTCGGCAATTCACCCCTCCACTTT